This T cell receptor (beta chain) emerged from a study of tumor-infiltrating lymphocytes in oesophageal squamous cell carcinoma (dated by TCRdb to 2016 to 2017). The cysteine opens and the phenylalanine closes a CDR3 of 13 amino acids. The only DNA kept is the CDR3, 39 bases in frame from the first base. The germline V gene sets CDR1 to SGHTA and CDR2 to FQGNSA. The germline ends are 9 bases apart after V is trimmed by 6 bases and J by 1 base. Libraries were built with PCR. Sequencing was carried out with an Illumina HiSeq 2000. TCRdb redid the processing of the public reads, applying fastp at Q25 and MiXCR, and retained in-frame beta chains. Each record represents a unique CDR3 protein, reported with the most common genes and DNA among its rows. The sample table records over 10,000 distinct CDR3 sequences; about 50% of these occur just once. Together, the top ten hold approximately 26% of the sample.

Comments on this clonotype: What this receptor recognizes is not known. No much larger clone is present one base from it, and per-base qualities are unavailable.

This receptor was obtained from a male donor with esophageal squamous cell carcinoma. Sample: esophageal tumor tissue. The chain was built from TRBV7-2 and TRBJ1-1; the D gene identity is not certain. CDR3 loop: CASSGLGNTEAFF. The nucleotide sequence reads as follows: TGTGCCAGCAGTGGCCTGGGGAACACTGAAGCTTTCTTT.